This TCR beta chain came from a study of blood T cell repertoires in COVID-19. This clone was observed a few times. Data came from immunoSEQ multiplex PCR; TCRdb stores just in-frame clones and leaves some out. Of 250,000 to 350,000 clones in the sample, approximately 86% were seen once. From germline, CDR1 is SQVTM and CDR2 ANQGSEA. This CDR3 is 11 amino acids long. V shed 2 bases and J shed 4 bases, with 5 bases lying between them. Source material: peripheral blood. This sequence was found in a woman aged 45-59 years who had recovered from COVID-19. J is TRBJ1-2 and V is TRBV29-1; D gene uncertain. CDR3 in DNA: TGCAGCGTTGAACAGTCCTATGGCTACACCTTC. It yields the protein CSVEQSYGYTF.